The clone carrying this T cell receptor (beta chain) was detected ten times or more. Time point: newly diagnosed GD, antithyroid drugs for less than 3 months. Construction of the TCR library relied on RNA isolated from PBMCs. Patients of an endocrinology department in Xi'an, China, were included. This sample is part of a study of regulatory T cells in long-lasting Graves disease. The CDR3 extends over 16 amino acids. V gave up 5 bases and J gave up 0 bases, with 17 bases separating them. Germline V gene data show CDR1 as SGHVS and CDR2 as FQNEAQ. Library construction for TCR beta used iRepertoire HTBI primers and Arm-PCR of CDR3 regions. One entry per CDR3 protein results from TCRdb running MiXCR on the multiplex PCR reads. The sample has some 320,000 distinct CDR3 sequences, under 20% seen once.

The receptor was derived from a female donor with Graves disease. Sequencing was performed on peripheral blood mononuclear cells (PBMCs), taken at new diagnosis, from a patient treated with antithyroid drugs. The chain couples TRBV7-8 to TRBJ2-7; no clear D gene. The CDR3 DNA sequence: TGTGCCAGCAGCCCCCGGTTAGGGATGAGCTCCTACGAGCAGTACTTC. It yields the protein CASSPRLGMSSYEQYF.